Listed here are 31 T cell receptor beta chains from one sample, sequenced in a study of Ad26.COV2.S vaccination and SARS-CoV-2 variants. TCRdb's table, derived via immunoSEQ multiplex PCR, lists solely in-frame clones and lacks some. The repertoire holds almost 400,000 clones, with roughly 90% as singletons. Treatment: roughly 19 received Ad26.COV2.S at low or high dose, single or two shots; 5 received placebo; per-sample allocation not given. The samples were gathered on day 63 after the first injection of vaccine or placebo. Sequencing used peripheral blood, obtained in a trial of Ad26.COV2.S vaccine versus placebo. Receptor source: a person aged 18-65 years who received the Ad26.COV2.S COVID-19 vaccine or a placebo.

The chain uses TRBV6-1 and TRBJ1-2; weak D call: TRBD1 (6 bases). Looked up from germline, CDR1 is MNHNS and CDR2 is SASEGT. Trimming shortened V by 2 bases and J by 3 bases, and 13 bases separated the two germline ends. CDR3 length equals 15 residues. The CDR3 DNA follows: TGTGCCAGCAGTGAATACTTACAGGGCTACTATGGCTACACCTTC. Protein sequence: CASSEYLQGYYGYTF.

CDR3 coding DNA: TGTGCCAGCAGCTTAGGGAGGTGGCAGTTAAGGGATACGCAGTATTTT. This translates into CASSLGRWQLRDTQYF. The chain recombines TRBV7-9 with TRBJ2-3; D perhaps matches TRBD2 (5 bases). V was shortened by 1 base and J by 6 bases, with 17 bases between the two germline ends. The CDR3 spans 16 residues. Germline V CDR1 and CDR2: SEHNR, FQNEAQ (reference sequence).

The J gene is TRBJ2-1, the V gene TRBV5-5; TRBD2 matches 10 bases. This CDR3 has 15 residues. The V segment lost 4 bases and the J segment 10 bases; nucleotides outside the gene matches: 11. Germline V lookup: CDR1 SGHKS, CDR2 YYEKEE (reference sequence). In DNA form, the CDR3 reads TGTGCCAGCAGCCTGGCGGGGACTAGCGTTTACGAGCAGTTCTTC. Its protein product is CASSLAGTSVYEQFF. The whole variable domain, remainder taken from reference TRBV5-5 and TRBJ2-1, is DAGVTQSPTHLIKTRGQQVTLRCSPISGHKSVSWYQQVLGQGPQFIFQYYEKEERGRGNFPDRFSARQFPNYSSELNVNALLLGDSALYLCASSLAGTSVYEQFFGPGTRLTVL.

This clone was counted between two and nine times. The chain combines TRBV5-4 with TRBJ1-1, with 7 bases lining up with TRBD1. Trimming at V came to 2 bases and at J to 4 bases, leaving 5 bases not matched to a gene. The CDR3 has 14 amino acids. CDR1 is SGHNT and CDR2 is YYREEE in the germline V gene (reference sequence). The chain's CDR3 is CASSLDRAGTEAFF. In DNA form, the CDR3 reads TGTGCCAGCAGCTTAGACAGGGCGGGCACTGAAGCTTTCTTT.

This clone was seen only once. The gene calls are TRBV5-1 and TRBJ2-5, with D possibly called TRBD1 or TRBD2 (5 bases each). Germline CDR1 reads SGHRS; CDR2 reads YFSETQ. CDR3 size: 16 residues. Deletions cut 1 base from V and 6 bases from J, with 19 bases between. The CDR3 DNA reads TGCGCCAGCAGCTTGTCTCCCGGGACCTACCTAAAGACCCAGTACTTC. This encodes CASSLSPGTYLKTQYF.

The rearrangement uses TRBV15 and TRBJ2-7; D not resolved. CDR1 is LNHNV, CDR2 YYDKDF, per germline (reference sequence). This CDR3 is 13 amino acids long. Trimming took 1 base from V and 5 from J, leaving 9 bases between them. The CDR3 sequence: CATSRGIGDEQYF. CDR3 DNA: TGTGCCACCAGCAGAGGAATTGGCGACGAGCAGTACTTC.

The chain is built from TRBV5-1 and TRBJ1-5; a possible D gene is TRBD1 (5 bases). The length of the CDR3 is 15 residues. Germline CDR1 SGHRS, CDR2 YFSETQ. V lost 1 base and J lost 6, with 14 bases in between. This CDR3 is CASSLLGGRGQPQHF. The CDR3 region has the DNA TGCGCCAGCAGCTTGTTGGGGGGGAGGGGTCAGCCCCAGCATTTT. Supplemented by reference TRBV5-1 and TRBJ1-5, the full variable domain reads KAGVTQTPRYLIKTRGQQVTLSCSPISGHRSVSWYQQTPGQGLQFLFEYFSETQRNKGNFPGRFSGRQFSNSRSEMNVSTLELGDSALYLCASSLLGGRGQPQHFGDGTRLSIL.

This chain links TRBV6-2 or TRBV6-3 with TRBJ2-2; TRBD1 might be the D (5 bases). The germline V gene has CDR1 MNHEY and CDR2 SVGEGT. CDR3 length equals 14 residues. With 2 bases removed from V and 6 bases from J, the gap between germline ends came to 10 bases. The CDR3 bases are TGTGCCAGCAGTTACGTGGAAGGGGCCGGGGAGCTGTTTTTT. Its protein is CASSYVEGAGELFF.

The CDR3, as DNA: TGTGCCAGCAGTTTAACGGGCAGGGTAACCGGGGAGCTGTTTTTT. The encoded protein is CASSLTGRVTGELFF. The chain has TRBV27 and TRBJ2-2; tentative D call: TRBD1 (5 bases). V dropped 2 bases and J dropped 5 bases, with 12 bases sitting between them. The CDR3 length is 15 residues. Germline V gene lookup returns CDR1 MNHEY and CDR2 SMNVEV (reference sequence).

This chain's CDR3 is CATSTGNGNTIYF. CDR3 in DNA: TGTGCCACCAGCACAGGGAACGGAAACACCATATATTTT. The J gene is TRBJ1-3, the V gene TRBV15; D is possibly TRBD1 (5 bases). The CDR3 has 13 residues. CDR1 and CDR2 from the germline V gene are LNHNV and YYDKDF (reference sequence). V lost 4 bases and J 4 bases, leaving 8 bases between the germline ends.

This clone was detected a few times. The chain employs TRBV10-3 and TRBJ1-2, with TRBD1 as a possible D gene (5 bases). Trimming took off 0 bases at V and 7 bases at J, with 15 bases between the two ends. Germline loops: CDR1 ENHRY, CDR2 SYGVKD. The CDR3 runs to 15 residues. Here the CDR3 reads CAISESGGDGRGYTF. The CDR3 nucleotides read TGTGCCATCAGTGAGTCCGGGGGAGACGGTCGTGGCTACACCTTC.

V and J are TRBV28 and TRBJ2-7; 8 nucleotides match TRBD1. Germline V gene data show CDR1 as MDHEN and CDR2 as SYDVKM. The CDR3 covers 15 residues. V lost 2 bases and J lost 6; bases outside the gene matches: 9. CDR3 DNA sequence: TGTGCCAGCAGTTTAGGAGGTTGGGGACAGGCCGAGCAGTACTTC. Amino acid sequence: CASSLGGWGQAEQYF.

V and J are TRBV28 and TRBJ1-2, with D unresolved. The germline V and J ends were trimmed by 4 bases and 8 bases, with 17 bases remaining between them. Germline CDR1 and CDR2: MDHEN and SYDVKM. The CDR3 length is 14 residues. CDR3 coding DNA: TGTGCCAGCAGTTGGGGAACACTTATAACCGGCTACACCTTC. Its translation: CASSWGTLITGYTF.

The rearrangement links TRBV7-9 to TRBJ2-1, with D possibly being TRBD2 (5 bases). V shed 5 bases and J shed 5 bases, with 13 bases lying between them. This CDR3 region has 14 residues. CDR1 SEHNR and CDR2 FQNEAQ come from the germline V gene (reference sequence). CDR3 DNA: TGTGCCAGCAGCCGAGCGGAACGCGACAATGAGCAGTTCTTC. This translates into CASSRAERDNEQFF.

The J gene is TRBJ1-1, the V gene TRBV25-1, with 7 bases aligning to TRBD1. V was clipped by 7 bases and J by 3 bases; unmatched bases: 14. There are 16 residues in the CDR3. The germline gives CDR1 MGHDK, CDR2 SYGVNS. The chain's CDR3 is CASIDDREQWDTEAFF. The CDR3 coding sequence is TGTGCCAGCATCGATGACAGGGAGCAGTGGGACACTGAAGCTTTCTTT.

The CDR3 DNA sequence: TGTGCCAGCAGCCTGGGGGGTCCGCGGGAGTTCACCTACGAGCAGTACTTC. This codes for CASSLGGPREFTYEQYF. The chain uses TRBV13 and TRBJ2-7; 7 positions match TRBD2. The V segment lost 5 bases and the J segment 2 bases; nucleotides outside the gene matches: 15. Germline assignment: CDR1 PRHDT and CDR2 FYEKMQ (reference sequence). The CDR3 runs 17 residues.

The J gene is TRBJ2-2, the V gene TRBV28; D is undetermined. This CDR3 comprises 15 residues. Germline values: CDR1 MDHEN, CDR2 SYDVKM. V lost 9 bases and J 3 bases, leaving 17 bases between the germline ends. CDR3 residues: CASRSNQLHTGELFF. In nucleotides, the CDR3 is TGTGCCAGTAGGAGTAATCAGCTTCACACCGGGGAGCTGTTTTTT. The complete variable domain, with remaining parts taken from reference TRBV28 and TRBJ2-2, reads DVKVTQSSRYLVKRTGEKVFLECVQDMDHENMFWYRQDPGLGLRLIYFSYDVKMKEKGDIPEGYSVSREKKERFSLILESASTNQTSMYLCASRSNQLHTGELFFGEGSRLTVL.

This chain links TRBV7-3 with TRBJ2-1; 13 nucleotides line up with TRBD2. The CDR3 consists of 14 residues. Losses at the gene ends were 4 bases for V and 9 bases for J; bases not matched to a gene: 3. Germline V gene sequence: CDR1 SGHTA, CDR2 FQGTGA. The CDR3 sequence is CASSSGTSGTEQFF. The CDR3, as DNA: TGTGCCAGCAGCTCGGGGACTAGCGGGACTGAGCAGTTCTTC.

This sequence joins TRBV5-5 and TRBJ2-1; 9 positions agree with TRBD2. Trimming cost V 0 bases and J 6 bases; bases outside gene matches: 7. CDR3 length: 16 residues. Per the germline V gene, CDR1 is SGHKS and CDR2 is YYEKEE (reference sequence). CDR3 region: CASSLVGGRAGNEQFF. Written as DNA, the CDR3 is TGTGCCAGCAGCTTGGTTGGCGGGAGGGCCGGCAATGAGCAGTTCTTC. The variable domain in full, with the rest retrieved from reference TRBV5-5 and TRBJ2-1, is DAGVTQSPTHLIKTRGQQVTLRCSPISGHKSVSWYQQVLGQGPQFIFQYYEKEERGRGNFPDRFSARQFPNYSSELNVNALLLGDSALYLCASSLVGGRAGNEQFFGPGTRLTVL.

The chain employs TRBV7-3 and TRBJ1-2; possibly TRBD1 for D (5 bases). Per germline, CDR1 SGHTA and CDR2 FQGTGA. With 6 bases removed from V and 6 bases from J, the gap between germline ends came to 11 bases. CDR3 length equals 12 residues. The CDR3 sequence is CASSRPGDGYTF. In DNA form, the CDR3 reads TGTGCCAGCAGTCGACCGGGGGATGGCTACACCTTC.

The chain combines TRBV9 with TRBJ2-3; no clear D gene. Germline loops: CDR1 SGDLS, CDR2 YYNGEE. The CDR3 is 14 residues long. Trimming shortened V by 1 base and J by 4 bases, and 10 bases separated the two germline ends. CDR3 coding DNA: TGTGCCAGCAGCGTAACGCGGTTGCCAGATACGCAGTATTTT. As protein: CASSVTRLPDTQYF.

The chain links TRBV28 to TRBJ1-2, with D unclear. The CDR3 has 14 residues. Germline V lookup: CDR1 MDHEN, CDR2 SYDVKM. V lost 10 bases and J lost 3, with 18 bases in between. This CDR3 is CATSDGSGDYGYTF. The DNA for the CDR3 is TGTGCCACCTCGGACGGGAGCGGGGACTATGGCTACACCTTC.

This sequence joins TRBV5-1 and TRBJ2-3; D may be TRBD1 (5 bases). The ends were cut back, 3 bases at V and 2 bases at J, with 10 bases in the middle. Looked up from germline, CDR1 is SGHRS and CDR2 is YFSETQ. The CDR3 runs 14 residues. CDR3 sequence: CASSSVGLTDTQYF. Written as DNA, the CDR3 is TGCGCCAGCAGCTCCGTGGGGCTCACAGATACGCAGTATTTT. The full variable domain, rest sourced from reference TRBV5-1 and TRBJ2-3, is KAGVTQTPRYLIKTRGQQVTLSCSPISGHRSVSWYQQTPGQGLQFLFEYFSETQRNKGNFPGRFSGRQFSNSRSEMNVSTLELGDSALYLCASSSVGLTDTQYFGPGTRLTVL.

Worth noting for this clone: Distinct nucleotide sequences in the sample also encode this CDR3. This chain connects TRBV18 to TRBJ1-1; possibly TRBD1 for D (5 bases). V was cut by 2 bases and J by 1 base, with 8 bases left in between. Germline V gives CDR1 KGHSH, CDR2 LQKENI. The length of the CDR3 is 14 residues. The CDR3, as DNA: TGTGCCAGCTCACCAACAGGAGGGAACACTGAAGCTTTCTTT. Amino acid sequence: CASSPTGGNTEAFF.

This clone was observed a few times. The chain employs TRBV11-2 and TRBJ2-7, with 7 bases aligning to TRBD1. The V and J ends lost 5 bases and 12 bases, in that order; junction bases with no gene match: 16. This CDR3 has 14 residues. Germline lookup yields CDR1 SGHAT and CDR2 FQNNGV. CDR3 bases: TGTGCCAGCAGCCCTCTACGGACAGGCTTCGGTCCGTACTTC. The encoded protein is CASSPLRTGFGPYF.

The chain carries TRBV28 and TRBJ2-7, with D possibly being TRBD2 (5 bases). Germline V gene sequence: CDR1 MDHEN, CDR2 SYDVKM. The CDR3 is made up of 13 amino acids. V was shortened by 3 bases and J by 3 bases, with 9 bases between the two germline ends. Written as DNA, the CDR3 is TGTGCCAGCAGTTTTCGACTAAACTACGAGCAGTACTTC. Residues: CASSFRLNYEQYF. The full variable domain, in which reference TRBV28 and TRBJ2-7 provide the parts outside the CDR3, is DVKVTQSSRYLVKRTGEKVFLECVQDMDHENMFWYRQDPGLGLRLIYFSYDVKMKEKGDIPEGYSVSREKKERFSLILESASTNQTSMYLCASSFRLNYEQYFGPGTRLTVT.

The chain links TRBV6-6 to TRBJ1-2, with D hard to call. The CDR3 is 13 amino acids. Germline V gene sequence: CDR1 MNHNY, CDR2 SVGAGI (reference sequence). V lost 4 bases and J 0 bases, leaving 6 bases between the germline ends. CDR3 bases: TGTGCCAGCAGTTTCCAGTCTAACTATGGCTACACCTTC. It translates to CASSFQSNYGYTF.

This clone was counted once. V gene TRBV7-9 combines with J gene TRBJ2-1; TRBD2 agrees at 13 bases. In germline, CDR1 is SEHNR, CDR2 FQNEAQ (reference sequence). This CDR3 comprises 17 residues. Trimming took 5 bases from V and 4 from J; bases not matched to a gene: 8. The chain's CDR3 is CASSDLWTSGSYNEQFF. The CDR3 bases are TGTGCCAGCAGCGATCTTTGGACTAGCGGGAGTTACAATGAGCAGTTCTTC.

The chain combines TRBV28 with TRBJ1-2; D not resolved. This CDR3 is 14 amino acids long. The germline V gene has CDR1 MDHEN and CDR2 SYDVKM. V was shortened by 1 base and J by 8 bases, with 14 bases between the two germline ends. The CDR3 spells CASSLFPALGGYTF. The CDR3 region has the DNA TGTGCCAGCAGTTTATTTCCAGCCCTAGGAGGCTACACCTTC.

The chain recombines TRBV27 with TRBJ2-5, with TRBD1 matching 7 bases. CDR1 is MNHEY and CDR2 is SMNVEV in the germline V gene (reference sequence). The CDR3 runs 14 residues. J was trimmed by 5 bases and V by 6 bases; bases with no gene match: 9. The CDR3 loop reads CASRRADRDETQYF. The DNA of the CDR3 is TGTGCCAGCAGGCGGGCTGACAGGGATGAGACCCAGTACTTC.

This rearrangement joins TRBV27 to TRBJ1-2; D ambiguous. Trimming removed 6 bases from V and 0 bases from J, with 14 bases in between. Germline values: CDR1 MNHEY, CDR2 SMNVEV (reference sequence). The CDR3 has 15 residues. CDR3 amino acids: CASSPGEDPNYGYTF. The CDR3 nucleotides are TGTGCCAGCAGCCCAGGTGAGGACCCTAACTATGGCTACACCTTC.